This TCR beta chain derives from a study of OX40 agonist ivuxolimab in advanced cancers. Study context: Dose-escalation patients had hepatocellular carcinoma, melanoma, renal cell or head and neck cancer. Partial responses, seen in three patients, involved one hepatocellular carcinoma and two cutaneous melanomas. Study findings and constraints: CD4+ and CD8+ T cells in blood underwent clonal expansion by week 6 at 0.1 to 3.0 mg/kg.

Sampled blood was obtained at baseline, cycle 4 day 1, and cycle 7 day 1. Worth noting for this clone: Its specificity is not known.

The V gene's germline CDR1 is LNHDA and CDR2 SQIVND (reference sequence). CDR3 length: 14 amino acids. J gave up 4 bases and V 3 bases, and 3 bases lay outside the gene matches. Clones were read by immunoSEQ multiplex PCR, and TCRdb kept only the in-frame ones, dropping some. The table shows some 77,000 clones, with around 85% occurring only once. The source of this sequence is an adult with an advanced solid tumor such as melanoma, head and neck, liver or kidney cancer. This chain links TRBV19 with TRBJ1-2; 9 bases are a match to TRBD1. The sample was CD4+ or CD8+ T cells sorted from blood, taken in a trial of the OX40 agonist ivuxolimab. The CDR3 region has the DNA TGTGCCAGTAGTATGGGACAGGGTCGCTATGGCTACACCTTC. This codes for CASSMGQGRYGYTF.